Following are 25 T cell receptor beta chains from one sample sequenced in a study of T cells after yellow fever vaccination (dated by TCRdb to between 2018 and 2021). The library was generated by 5' RACE. Sequenced on an Illumina HiSeq 2500. TCRdb trimmed public reads at Q25 via fastp, called clones via MiXCR and kept in-frame beta chains. For every CDR3 protein sequence, its rows merge into one entry that carries the most common genes and DNA. This sample holds under 15,000 distinct CDR3 sequences; about 6% were observed only once. The ten top clones hold approximately 0.88% of the sample. The treatment or condition label here, explained by the study, means: live attenuated yellow fever vaccine strain. Sequencing was performed on PBMCs, either bulk or a sorted T-cell subset (CD4+, CD8+, memory, or dextramer-sorted; not recorded which), taken on the day of the yellow fever booster vaccination. The receptors originated from a man aged 25-45 years who received the YFV17D yellow fever vaccine.

By share of the sample, this clonotype is medium-sized. The chain uses TRBV6-2 or TRBV6-3 and TRBJ2-7, with D perhaps assigned TRBD1 or TRBD2 (6 bases each). V dropped 6 bases and J dropped 5 bases, with 14 bases sitting between them. The CDR3 has 13 residues. Germline assignment: CDR1 MNHEY and CDR2 SVGEGT. CDR3 region: CASREGGDNEQYF. The CDR3 bases are TGTGCCAGCAGAGAGGGGGGAGACAACGAGCAGTACTTC.

This clonotype was recorded many times. This chain links TRBV20-1 with TRBJ1-5; 9 bases align to TRBD1. The V segment lost 6 bases and the J segment 6 bases; nucleotides outside the gene matches: 6. The length of the CDR3 is 13 residues. The germline CDR1 and CDR2 sequences are DFQATT and SNEGSKA (reference sequence). This chain's CDR3 is CSAGTGNGQPQHF. CDR3 in DNA: TGCAGTGCCGGGACAGGGAACGGTCAGCCCCAGCATTTT.

This clonotype was seen ten or more times. The rearrangement links TRBV5-6 to TRBJ2-7, with 12 positions matching TRBD2. Looked up from germline, CDR1 is SGHDT and CDR2 is YYEEEE. V lost 0 bases, J lost 3 bases, and 10 bases stayed unmatched. This CDR3 is built from 18 residues. The CDR3 DNA sequence: TGTGCCAGCAGCTTGGTTCTAGCGGGAGGGCCCGGCGGCTACGAGCAGTACTTC. Residues: CASSLVLAGGPGGYEQYF.

This clonotype was seen ten or more times. This chain joins TRBV20-1 and TRBJ2-1, with 8 bases matching TRBD2. This CDR3 is 15 amino acids long. V shed 4 bases and J 3 bases; nucleotides not matched to a gene: 8. Germline V lookup: CDR1 DFQATT, CDR2 SNEGSKA (reference sequence). CDR3 amino acids: CSATSSSGLYNEQFF. CDR3 DNA: TGCAGTGCTACTTCATCTAGCGGGCTCTACAATGAGCAGTTCTTC.

By sample fraction, this clonotype is medium-sized (0.01 to 0.1%). The chain links TRBV18 to TRBJ1-1; no firm D call. The germline gives CDR1 KGHSH, CDR2 LQKENI. The V and J ends lost 3 bases and 1 base respectively, with 9 bases between them. The CDR3 has 14 residues. CDR3 sequence: CASSPGVRNTEAFF. The DNA of the CDR3 is TGTGCCAGCTCACCCGGGGTAAGGAACACTGAAGCTTTCTTT. Full variable domain (remainder filled in from reference TRBV18 and TRBJ1-1): NAGVMQNPRHLVRRRGQEARLRCSPMKGHSHVYWYRQLPEEGLKFMVYLQKENIIDESGMPKERFSAEFPKEGPSILRIQQVVRGDSAAYFCASSPGVRNTEAFFGQGTRLTVV.

By proportion, this clonotype is medium-sized. The chain couples TRBV6-6 to TRBJ2-7; D may be TRBD1 or TRBD2 (6 bases each). CDR3 length equals 13 residues. Germline V gene lookup returns CDR1 MNHNY and CDR2 SVGAGI (reference sequence). The V end was cut by 5 bases, the J end by 3 bases, with 11 bases between. CDR3 nucleotide sequence: TGTGCCAGCAGTGTCGGAGGGGGCTACGAGCAGTACTTC. Translating it yields CASSVGGGYEQYF.

By its share, this clonotype is medium-sized. This chain links TRBV30 with TRBJ2-4; 10 positions agree with TRBD1. V shed 3 bases, J shed 0 bases, and the junction held 11 bases outside the gene matches. Germline V CDR1 and CDR2: GTSNPN, SVGIG (reference sequence). CDR3 length: 18 residues. The CDR3: CAWSPTGGALLAKNIQYF. In DNA, the CDR3 is TGTGCCTGGAGCCCGACAGGGGGCGCCCTTCTAGCCAAAAACATTCAGTACTTC.

Ten or more counts support this clonotype. The J gene is TRBJ2-1, the V gene TRBV6-2 or TRBV6-3; a possible D gene is TRBD2 (10 bases). Germline CDR1 and CDR2: MNHEY and SVGEGT. V lost 0 bases to trimming and J lost 7 bases, with 25 bases between them. This CDR3 has 19 residues. CDR3 sequence (DNA): TGTGCCAGCAGTTACTCGACAGGGGGGCCGGGACTAGCGCCTAATGAGCAGTTCTTC. It yields the protein CASSYSTGGPGLAPNEQFF.

A remark on this clonotype: One base away lies a much larger clone, so this may be a sequencing read error. The chain has TRBV15 and TRBJ1-5; TRBD1 matches at 8 bases. CDR1 and CDR2 (germline): LNHNV, YYDKDF (reference sequence). CDR3 length: 14 residues. DNA of the CDR3: TGTGCCACCAGCCTACAGGGGGACAATCAGCTCCAGCATTTT. This translates into CATSLQGDNQLQHF.

This clonotype is judged medium-sized. The chain couples TRBV12-3 or TRBV12-4 to TRBJ1-2; no firm D call. The length of the CDR3 is 13 residues. V dropped 6 bases and J dropped 6 bases, with 14 bases sitting between them. The CDR3 nucleotides are TGTGCCAGCAGCGGCAGGCAGTTCGATGGCTACACCTTC. Protein sequence: CASSGRQFDGYTF.

Ten or more counts support this clonotype. The chain is built from TRBV7-3 and TRBJ2-2; 7 bases agree with TRBD1. Germline assignment: CDR1 SGHTA and CDR2 FQGTGA. The CDR3 totals 15 residues. V shed 4 bases, J shed 5 bases, and the junction held 7 bases outside the gene matches. The CDR3 DNA follows: TGTGCCAGCAGCTCCGGTGACAGGGTAACCGGGGAGCTGTTTTTT. Residues: CASSSGDRVTGELFF.

V gene TRBV10-3 combines with J gene TRBJ2-1, with D uncertain. Between the trimmed V and J ends, which lost 1 base and 7 bases, there was a span of 8 bases. Germline-derived CDR1 and CDR2 are ENHRY and SYGVKD. This CDR3 has 13 amino acids. CDR3 amino acids: CAISECNLNEQFF. The CDR3 DNA reads TGTGCCATCAGTGAGTGCAACCTAAATGAGCAGTTCTTC.

This clonotype was counted at least ten times. The chain recombines TRBV19 with TRBJ2-1, with D unresolved. The CDR3 runs 13 residues. V lost 1 base to trimming and J lost 9 bases, with 10 bases between them. Germline V gene lookup returns CDR1 LNHDA and CDR2 SQIVND (reference sequence). CDR3 sequence: CASSIVVAVEQFF. The CDR3 DNA reads TGTGCCAGTAGTATAGTTGTGGCAGTTGAGCAGTTCTTC. Complete variable domain (other parts from reference TRBV19 and TRBJ2-1): DGGITQSPKYLFRKEGQNVTLSCEQNLNHDAMYWYRQDPGQGLRLIYYSQIVNDFQKGDIAEGYSVSREKKESFPLTVTSAQKNPTAFYLCASSIVVAVEQFFGPGTRLTVL.

In its sample, this clonotype was seen many times. The V and J genes are TRBV18 and TRBJ1-4; D gene uncertain. With 6 bases removed from V and 5 bases from J, the gap between germline ends came to 16 bases. The CDR3 length is 15 residues. Per germline, CDR1 KGHSH and CDR2 LQKENI. The CDR3 DNA sequence: TGTGCCAGCTCGTCAGCCCCCCGGCGAAATGAAAAACTGTTTTTT. Translating it yields CASSSAPRRNEKLFF.

This clonotype is medium-sized within its sample. This rearrangement joins TRBV5-1 to TRBJ2-3; D gene unclear. The CDR3 extends over 12 amino acids. CDR1 and CDR2 (germline): SGHRS, YFSETQ. V was cut by 4 bases and J by 3 bases, with 6 bases left in between. CDR3 amino acids: CASSRTTDTQYF. In DNA form, the CDR3 reads TGCGCCAGCAGCCGGACGACAGATACGCAGTATTTT.

This clonotype was seen many times. This rearrangement joins TRBV18 to TRBJ2-7; 13 bases line up with TRBD2. This CDR3 is 15 amino acids long. V gave up 4 bases and J gave up 7 bases; unmatched junction bases: 7. Per germline, CDR1 KGHSH and CDR2 LQKENI. In DNA, the CDR3 is TGTGCCAGCTCACGCGGACTAGCGGGAGATGGTGAGCAGTACTTC. Its protein product is CASSRGLAGDGEQYF.

The DNA for the CDR3 is TGTGCCAGCAGCACTAGACTAGCGGGGCCCTCCCAAGAGACCCAGTACTTC. It codes for CASSTRLAGPSQETQYF. The genes are TRBV7-9 and TRBJ2-5; the match to TRBD2 covers 11 bases. V was clipped by 5 bases and J by 1 base; unmatched bases: 9. From germline, CDR1 is SEHNR and CDR2 FQNEAQ (reference sequence). CDR3 length: 17 residues.

This clonotype was found many times. The rearrangement links TRBV20-1 to TRBJ1-5; the match to TRBD1 covers 7 bases. The CDR3 covers 16 residues. V was pared by 7 bases and J by 0 bases, with 12 bases of the junction left unmatched. Germline loops: CDR1 DFQATT, CDR2 SNEGSKA (reference sequence). The CDR3 nucleotides are TGCAGTGTGGGGGGCAGGGGGAAAAGTAGCAATCAGCCCCAGCATTTT. Amino acids: CSVGGRGKSSNQPQHF.

This clonotype was detected ten times or more. The rearrangement joins TRBV4-2 to TRBJ2-5; 7 nucleotides align to TRBD1. Trimming took 3 bases from V and 2 from J; bases not matched to a gene: 3. Germline CDR1 and CDR2: LGHNA and YNFKEQ. CDR3 length: 14 amino acids. The chain's CDR3 is CASSQTTGQETQYF. In DNA form, the CDR3 reads TGTGCCAGCAGCCAGACGACAGGGCAAGAGACCCAGTACTTC.

This clonotype was seen repeatedly, ten times or more. The chain has TRBV7-8 and TRBJ2-1, with TRBD2 matching 8 bases. CDR3 length: 14 residues. V was pared by 4 bases and J by 8 bases, with 7 bases of the junction left unmatched. The V gene's germline CDR1 is SGHVS and CDR2 FQNEAQ. The CDR3 sequence: CASSSRGLVYEQFF. The CDR3 region has the DNA TGTGCCAGCAGCTCCCGGGGACTAGTATATGAGCAGTTCTTC.

By share of the sample, this clonotype is medium-sized. The J gene is TRBJ2-2, the V gene TRBV12-3 or TRBV12-4; D unclear. The CDR3 covers 12 residues. V lost 6 bases and J 5 bases, leaving 7 bases between the germline ends. CDR3 amino acids: CASSSRTGELFF. DNA of the CDR3: TGTGCCAGCAGCAGCCGGACCGGGGAGCTGTTTTTT.

This clonotype was seen ten or more times. The V and J genes are TRBV14 and TRBJ2-7; D might be TRBD2 (7 bases). The CDR3 contains 14 residues. Trimming pared 1 base from V and 7 bases from J, leaving 14 bases between. Germline-derived CDR1 and CDR2 are SGHDN and FVKESK. The CDR3 DNA reads as TGTGCCAGCAGCCAAGTTGGGGGGGCCTGGGAGCAGTACTTC. It codes for CASSQVGGAWEQYF.

In this sample, this clonotype is medium-sized. The CDR3, as DNA: TGTGCCAGCAGCTTGGGGGACCCAATCACAGATACGCAGTATTTT. It encodes CASSLGDPITDTQYF. The chain uses TRBV5-4 and TRBJ2-3; D could derive from TRBD1 or TRBD2 (5 bases each). Germline values: CDR1 SGHNT, CDR2 YYREEE (reference sequence). Trimming shortened V by 0 bases and J by 2 bases, and 10 bases separated the two germline ends. This CDR3 region has 15 residues.

At least ten counts were recorded for this clonotype. The V and J genes are TRBV10-2 and TRBJ2-3; D not certain. The CDR3 length is 14 residues. Germline V gene sequence: CDR1 WSHSY, CDR2 SAAADI. The V end was cut by 2 bases, the J end by 4 bases, with 10 bases between. This chain's CDR3 is CASSEGLIADTQYF. The CDR3 bases are TGCGCCAGCAGTGAGGGGCTCATCGCAGATACGCAGTATTTT.

This clonotype occurred many times. V usage is TRBV23-1 and J usage is TRBJ2-3, with TRBD2 as a possible D gene (6 bases). TRBV23-1 counts as an open reading frame of uncertain function. This CDR3 has 16 amino acids. V gave up 10 bases and J gave up 4 bases, with 24 bases separating them. CDR3 bases: TGCGCCATCTCCTTATATTGGACGGGAGAGGCAGATACGCAGTATTTT. Its protein product is CAISLYWTGEADTQYF.